Below, 8 T cell receptor beta chains from the same sample are listed, as sequenced in a study of T cell responses to AZD1222 COVID-19 vaccine. Assay used: immunoSEQ multiplex PCR; TCRdb lists only in-frame clones, some missing. The sample lists over 85,000 clones, about 81% occurring once. The sequences come from peripheral blood, collected on day 0 of AZD1222 vaccination. These receptors all come from an adult in good health.

In this sample, this clone turned up a few times. This chain links TRBV12-3 or TRBV12-4 with TRBJ1-3, with D possibly matching TRBD1 (5 bases). Trimming stripped 6 bases from V and 7 bases from J, with 13 bases between. CDR3 length: 13 residues. CDR3 in DNA: TGTGCCAGCAGGGCCAGGGAGTCGAACACCATATATTTT. This translates into CASRARESNTIYF.

This clone was observed a few times. The chain couples TRBV11-2 to TRBJ2-7, with D possibly matching TRBD2 (6 bases). Germline lookup yields CDR1 SGHAT and CDR2 FQNNGV. The CDR3 length is 12 residues. Trimming pared 4 bases from V and 4 bases from J, leaving 8 bases between. The CDR3 DNA sequence: TGTGCCAGCAGCTCCCGGGGGTACGAGCAGTACTTC. It encodes CASSSRGYEQYF. The full variable domain, its missing parts supplied by reference TRBV11-2 and TRBJ2-7, is EAGVAQSPRYKIIEKRQSVAFWCNPISGHATLYWYQQILGQGPKLLIQFQNNGVVDDSQLPKDRFSAERLKGVDSTLKIQPAKLEDSAVYLCASSSRGYEQYFGPGTRLTVT.

This chain joins TRBV7-9 and TRBJ1-5, with unresolved D. The germline V gene encodes CDR1 SEHNR and CDR2 FQNEAQ (reference sequence). The CDR3 has 14 residues. V was clipped by 3 bases and J by 0 bases, with 6 bases between them. The CDR3 bases are TGTGCCAGCAGCTTGGAATTTAGCAATCAGCCCCAGCATTTT. This encodes CASSLEFSNQPQHF.

V is TRBV5-1 and J is TRBJ2-1, with D tentatively TRBD2 (6 bases). The length of the CDR3 is 15 residues. Trimming pared 4 bases from V and 5 bases from J, leaving 16 bases between. The V gene's germline CDR1 is SGHRS and CDR2 YFSETQ. In DNA form, the CDR3 reads TGCGCCAGCAGCGCTGAACCGGGACTTCACAATGAGCAGTTCTTC. It specifies CASSAEPGLHNEQFF.

The chain carries TRBV6-5 and TRBJ1-2; D not resolved. Trimming removed 2 bases from V and 2 bases from J, with 6 bases in between. The CDR3 has 13 residues. Germline values: CDR1 MNHEY, CDR2 SVGAGI. The CDR3 bases are TGTGCCAGCAGTTACAATCAAAACTATGGCTACACCTTC. This sequence encodes CASSYNQNYGYTF.

This clone occurred once. CDR3 in DNA: TGCAGTGCTAGCTCGGTCACTGAAGCTTTCTTT. It is translated as CSASSVTEAFF. V usage is TRBV20-1 and J usage is TRBJ1-1; no clear D. Trimming removed 3 bases from V and 4 bases from J, with 6 bases in between. CDR3 length equals 11 residues. Germline V lookup: CDR1 DFQATT, CDR2 SNEGSKA (reference sequence).

The rearrangement joins TRBV5-1 to TRBJ2-1; D is possibly TRBD1 (6 bases). CDR1 and CDR2 (germline): SGHRS, YFSETQ. The CDR3 length is 16 residues. V was trimmed by 4 bases and J by 2 bases, leaving 16 bases between them. CDR3 residues: CASSPPLGTTYNEQFF. CDR3 bases: TGCGCCAGCAGCCCCCCCCTCGGGACAACCTACAATGAGCAGTTCTTC.

The chain joins TRBV7-2 to TRBJ1-5; D might be TRBD1 (6 bases). V was clipped by 5 bases and J by 7 bases, with 15 bases between them. Per the germline V gene, CDR1 is SGHTA and CDR2 is FQGNSA. CDR3 size: 14 residues. CDR3 sequence: CASSPTARGQPQHF. DNA for the CDR3: TGTGCCAGCAGCCCTACTGCGAGGGGGCAGCCCCAGCATTTT.